The 13 T cell receptor beta chains below all came from one sample that was sequenced in a study of blood T cell repertoires in COVID-19. Repertoires were generated with immunoSEQ multiplex PCR, while TCRdb's copy carries only in-frame clones and drops some. Of some 220,000 clones listed, roughly 85% were seen once; the top ten hold about 3%. Material for sequencing was peripheral blood. The receptor set was obtained from a man aged 50 or older who had recovered from COVID-19.

The chain carries TRBV18 and TRBJ1-4, with a tentative D call TRBD1 (5 bases). Germline V gene sequence: CDR1 KGHSH, CDR2 LQKENI. Trimming shortened V by 3 bases and J by 4 bases, and 12 bases separated the two germline ends. The CDR3 length is 15 residues. In nucleotides, the CDR3 is TGTGCCAGCTCACCCAGGGCGGGGAATAATGAAAAACTGTTTTTT. It yields the protein CASSPRAGNNEKLFF.

The V and J genes are TRBV19 and TRBJ2-5; D might be TRBD2 (7 bases). Germline lookup yields CDR1 LNHDA and CDR2 SQIVND (reference sequence). This CDR3 contains 13 residues. V was cut by 6 bases and J by 2 bases, with 10 bases left in between. The CDR3 loop is CASRQGGQETQYF. In nucleotides, the CDR3 is TGTGCCAGTAGACAGGGAGGGCAAGAGACCCAGTACTTC.

J is TRBJ1-2 and V is TRBV25-1; the D gene is possibly TRBD1 (6 bases). This CDR3 has 15 residues. Germline V gene sequence: CDR1 MGHDK, CDR2 SYGVNS. V was pared by 5 bases and J by 2 bases, with 15 bases between. The CDR3 sequence is CASSLGGRANYGYTF. The CDR3, as DNA: TGTGCCAGCAGTCTTGGGGGCAGGGCAAACTATGGCTACACCTTC.

The rearrangement uses TRBV3-1 (or the pseudogene TRBV3-2) and TRBJ2-3; D is undetermined. Germline assignment: CDR1 LGHDT and CDR2 YNNKEL (reference sequence). The CDR3 contains 12 residues. V dropped 1 base and J dropped 11 bases, with 10 bases sitting between them. CDR3 in amino acids: CASSQVGSKQYF. The CDR3 DNA is TGTGCCAGCAGCCAAGTTGGCTCCAAGCAGTATTTT.

This clone showed up just a few times. The chain recombines TRBV11-2 with TRBJ2-5, with no clear D. Trimming left V 0 bases short and J 1 base short, with 9 bases between. CDR3 length: 15 residues. Germline CDR1 SGHAT, CDR2 FQNNGV. The CDR3: CASSLDGHSQETQYF. CDR3 DNA: TGTGCCAGCAGCTTAGATGGGCACAGCCAAGAGACCCAGTACTTC.

As concerns this clone: Other nucleotide sequences from this sample produce the same CDR3. The chain uses TRBV28 and TRBJ2-6, with 7 bases fitting TRBD1. Germline CDR1 and CDR2: MDHEN and SYDVKM. This CDR3 region has 15 residues. V was clipped by 3 bases and J by 2 bases; unmatched bases: 1. The CDR3, as DNA: TGTGCCAGCAGTTTTCAGGGGGCTGGGGCCAACGTCCTGACTTTC. Amino acids: CASSFQGAGANVLTF. The variable domain in full, with the rest retrieved from reference TRBV28 and TRBJ2-6, is DVKVTQSSRYLVKRTGEKVFLECVQDMDHENMFWYRQDPGLGLRLIYFSYDVKMKEKGDIPEGYSVSREKKERFSLILESASTNQTSMYLCASSFQGAGANVLTFGAGSRLTVL.

J is TRBJ2-3 and V is TRBV5-1; 9 bases map to TRBD2. Germline CDR1 is SGHRS and CDR2 is YFSETQ. The CDR3 totals 15 residues. Losses at the gene ends were 3 bases for V and 4 bases for J; bases not matched to a gene: 6. The CDR3 reads CASSSREGTADTQYF. The CDR3, as DNA: TGCGCCAGCAGCTCGCGGGAGGGTACGGCAGATACGCAGTATTTT.

The chain has TRBV30 and TRBJ1-5, with D perhaps matching TRBD1 (6 bases). The CDR3 runs 14 residues. Germline V gene data show CDR1 as GTSNPN and CDR2 as SVGIG (reference sequence). With 1 base removed from V and 7 bases from J, the gap between germline ends came to 14 bases. CDR3 in DNA: TGTGCCTGGAGTGGCGGACAGTTCATGCAGCCCCAGCATTTT. This codes for CAWSGGQFMQPQHF.

The genes are TRBV6-5 and TRBJ1-2; maybe TRBD1 (5 bases). Germline loops: CDR1 MNHEY, CDR2 SVGAGI. The CDR3 totals 14 residues. Trimming took 0 bases from V and 3 from J, leaving 8 bases between them. The CDR3 region has the DNA TGTGCCAGCAGTTACTCCTGGGGCGACTATGGCTACACCTTC. Its protein product is CASSYSWGDYGYTF.

This clone was picked up one time. The chain couples TRBV10-3 to TRBJ1-1, with TRBD1 as a possible D gene (5 bases). V lost 3 bases to trimming and J lost 1 base, with 9 bases between them. The CDR3 runs 14 residues. Per the germline V gene, CDR1 is ENHRY and CDR2 is SYGVKD. The CDR3 here is CAISDPRENTEAFF. CDR3 sequence (DNA): TGTGCCATCAGTGATCCCAGGGAGAACACTGAAGCTTTCTTT.

V usage is TRBV4-1 and J usage is TRBJ1-1; D is perhaps TRBD1 (5 bases). Trimming left V 3 bases short and J 0 bases short, with 11 bases between. Germline V CDR1 and CDR2: MGHRA, YSYEKL. The CDR3 length is 15 residues. The chain's CDR3 is CASSQRTQVNTEAFF. DNA of the CDR3: TGCGCCAGCAGCCAGAGAACACAGGTGAACACTGAAGCTTTCTTT.

The chain joins TRBV4-1 to TRBJ2-1; D not resolved. The V gene lost 3 bases and the J gene lost 8 bases, with 11 bases spanning the gap. CDR1 and CDR2 from the germline V gene are MGHRA and YSYEKL. The CDR3 has 13 residues. The CDR3 nucleotides read TGCGCCAGCAGCCAGAGCTCTTTCGATGAGCAGTTCTTC. It is translated as CASSQSSFDEQFF.

CDR3 in DNA: TGTGCCACCAGTCACACCGGGACTCCCACAGATACGCAGTATTTT. Encoded protein: CATSHTGTPTDTQYF. J is TRBJ2-3 and V is TRBV24-1, with D maybe TRBD2 (6 bases). CDR3 size: 15 residues. The V end lost 6 bases, the J end lost 2 bases, and 14 bases lay between the germline ends. CDR1 KGHDR and CDR2 SFDVKD come from the germline V gene.